This T cell receptor beta chain appears in the sequencing data of a study of CD8+CD57+ T cells in acquired aplastic anemia. For CDR3 and TCR beta VDJ profiling, genomic DNA was the template used. MiXCR, run by TCRdb on the reads, gives a single entry per CDR3 protein. The sample yields around 190,000 distinct CDR3 sequences, around 60% seen once. The CDR3 spans 13 residues. Per germline, CDR1 SNHLY and CDR2 FYNNEI. This receptor was identified in a human donor in good health. Source material: sorted CD4+, CD8+, or CD8+CD57+ T cells (not recorded which) from PBMCs. This chain joins TRBV2 and TRBJ1-5; TRBD1 is a possible D gene (5 bases). The CDR3 DNA sequence: TGTCCGCCCTTAGGGGATCGCAATCAGCCCCAGCATTTT. Its translation is CPPLGDRNQPQHF.